This T cell receptor beta chain appears in the sequencing data of a study of cytomegalovirus exposure and HLA in healthy donors. Overall study findings and caveats: Certain indistinguishable V segments, among them TRBV6-2 and TRBV6-3, were excluded.

With regard to this clone: No antigen is known for it.

CDR1 is SGHTA, CDR2 FQGNSA, per germline. The V and J ends lost 5 bases and 0 bases, in that order; junction bases with no gene match: 3. CDR3 length: 15 amino acids. PCR involved 60 Vbeta and 13 Jbeta primers. Data came from immunoSEQ multiplex PCR; TCRdb stores just in-frame clones and leaves some out. Among over 150,000 clones listed, 75% were seen once. Sequencing used PBMCs. The V call is TRBV7-2, the J call TRBJ2-7; 11 nucleotides line up with TRBD2. The source of this sequence is a male donor in good health and CMV-seronegative. The CDR3 loop reads CASSPLAGDSYEQYF. CDR3 nucleotides: TGTGCCAGCAGCCCACTAGCGGGGGACTCCTACGAGCAGTACTTC.